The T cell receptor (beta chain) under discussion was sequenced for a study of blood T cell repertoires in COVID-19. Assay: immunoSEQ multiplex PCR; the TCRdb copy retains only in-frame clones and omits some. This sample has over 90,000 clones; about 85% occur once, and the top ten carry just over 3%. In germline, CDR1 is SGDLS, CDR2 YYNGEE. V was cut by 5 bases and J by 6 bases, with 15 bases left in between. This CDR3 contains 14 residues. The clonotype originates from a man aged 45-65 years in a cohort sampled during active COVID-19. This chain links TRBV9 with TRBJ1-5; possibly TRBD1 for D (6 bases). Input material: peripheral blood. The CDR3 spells CASSKQGGGQPQHF. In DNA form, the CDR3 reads TGTGCCAGCAGTAAACAGGGTGGGGGTCAGCCCCAGCATTTT.